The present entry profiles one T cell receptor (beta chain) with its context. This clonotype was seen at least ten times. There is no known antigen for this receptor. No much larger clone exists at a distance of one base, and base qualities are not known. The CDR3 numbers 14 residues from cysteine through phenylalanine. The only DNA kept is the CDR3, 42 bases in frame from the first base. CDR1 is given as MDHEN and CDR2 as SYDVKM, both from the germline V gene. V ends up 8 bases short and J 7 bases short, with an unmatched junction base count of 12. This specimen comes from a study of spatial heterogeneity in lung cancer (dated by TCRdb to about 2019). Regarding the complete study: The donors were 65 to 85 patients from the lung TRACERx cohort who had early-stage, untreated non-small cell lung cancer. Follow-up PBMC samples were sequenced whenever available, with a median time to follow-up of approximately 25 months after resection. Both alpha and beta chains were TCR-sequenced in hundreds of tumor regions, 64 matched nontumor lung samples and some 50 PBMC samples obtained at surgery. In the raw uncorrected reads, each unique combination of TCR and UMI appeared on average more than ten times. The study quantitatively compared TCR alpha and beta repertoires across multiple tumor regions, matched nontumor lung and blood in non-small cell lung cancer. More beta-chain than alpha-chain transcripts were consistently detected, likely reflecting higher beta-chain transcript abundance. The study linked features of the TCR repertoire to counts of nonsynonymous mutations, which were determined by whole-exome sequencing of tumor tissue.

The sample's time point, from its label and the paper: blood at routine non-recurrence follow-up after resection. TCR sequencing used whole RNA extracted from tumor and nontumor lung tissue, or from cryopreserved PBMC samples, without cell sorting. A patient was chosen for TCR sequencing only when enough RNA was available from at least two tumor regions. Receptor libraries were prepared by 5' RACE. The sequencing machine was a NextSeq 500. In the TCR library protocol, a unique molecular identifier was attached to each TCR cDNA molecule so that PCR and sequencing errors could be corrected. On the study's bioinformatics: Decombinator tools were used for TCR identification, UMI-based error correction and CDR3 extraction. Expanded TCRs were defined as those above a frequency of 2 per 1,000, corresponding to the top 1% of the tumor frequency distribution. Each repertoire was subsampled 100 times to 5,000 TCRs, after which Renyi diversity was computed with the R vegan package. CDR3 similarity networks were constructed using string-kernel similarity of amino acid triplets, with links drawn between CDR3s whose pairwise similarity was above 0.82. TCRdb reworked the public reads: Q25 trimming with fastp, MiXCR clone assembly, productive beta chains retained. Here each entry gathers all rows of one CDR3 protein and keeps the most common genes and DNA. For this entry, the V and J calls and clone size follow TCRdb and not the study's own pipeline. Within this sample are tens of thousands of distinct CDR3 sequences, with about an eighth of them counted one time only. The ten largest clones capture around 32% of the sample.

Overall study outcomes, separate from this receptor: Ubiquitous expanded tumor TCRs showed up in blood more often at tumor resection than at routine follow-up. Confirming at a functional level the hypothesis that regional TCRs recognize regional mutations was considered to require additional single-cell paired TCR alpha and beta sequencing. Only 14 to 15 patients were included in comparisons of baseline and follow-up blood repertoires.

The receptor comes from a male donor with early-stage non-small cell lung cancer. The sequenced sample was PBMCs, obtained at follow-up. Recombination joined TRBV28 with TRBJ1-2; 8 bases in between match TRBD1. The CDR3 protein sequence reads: CASRRQGPEGGYTF. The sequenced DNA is TGTGCCAGCCGACGACAGGGGCCGGAAGGTGGCTACACCTTC.